Listed below are T cell receptor beta chains from one sample, sequenced in a study of CD8+ T cells in alopecia areata. Data came from immunoSEQ multiplex PCR; TCRdb stores just in-frame clones and leaves some out. The table has roughly 120,000 clones, roughly 63% seen once; the top ten hold more than 25%. Sequenced here: CD8+ T cells sorted from blood, sampled at week 4, from a patient treated with tofacitinib. These receptors were collected from a human donor with alopecia areata. Each CDR3 is given with its conserved first and last residue. The D gene is left open where the match is weak. Clone size is shown for a subset of rows, as once, few, many or a class of expanded clone.

J: TRBJ2-7
D: TRBD1
size: NA
V: TRBV7-2
DNA: TGTGCCAGCAGCTTCCCGACACAGGGGAATTTCTACGAGCAGTACTTC
CDR3: CASSFPTQGNFYEQYF

J: TRBJ2-3
D: NA
size: once
V: TRBV4-1
DNA: TGCGCCAGCAGCCAAGCCACAGATACGCAGTATTTT
CDR3: CASSQATDTQYF

J: TRBJ2-1
D: NA
size: NA
V: TRBV13
DNA: TGTGCCAGCAGCCCCCCGGGAGCTGAGCAGTTCTTC
CDR3: CASSPPGAEQFF

J: TRBJ2-3
D: TRBD1
size: once
V: TRBV11-1
DNA: TGTGCCAGCAGCTCTAACAGGGGGCAAAAGACAGATACGCAGTATTTT
CDR3: CASSSNRGQKTDTQYF

J: TRBJ1-1
D: TRBD1
size: NA
V: TRBV2
DNA: TGTGCCAGCAGCCCTCAGGGGGACACTGAAGCTTTCTTT
CDR3: CASSPQGDTEAFF

J: TRBJ2-2
D: NA
size: few
V: TRBV6-1
DNA: TGTGCCAGCAGTCACATCCACACCGGGGAGCTGTTTTTT
CDR3: CASSHIHTGELFF

J: TRBJ1-6
D: NA
size: few
V: TRBV7-9
DNA: TGTGCCAGCAGCCCTCCGGGACCCTATTCACCCCTCCACTTT
CDR3: CASSPPGPYSPLHF

J: TRBJ1-1
D: TRBD1
size: NA
V: TRBV9
DNA: TGTGCCAGCAGCGTAGGGACAGGTTATACTGAAGCTTTCTTT
CDR3: CASSVGTGYTEAFF

J: TRBJ2-7
D: NA
size: few
V: TRBV5-1
DNA: TGCGCCAGCAGCTTGGGGGACAACTCCTACGAGCAGTACTTC
CDR3: CASSLGDNSYEQYF

J: TRBJ2-3
D: NA
size: NA
V: TRBV11-2
DNA: TGTGCCAGCAGCTTAGGCTCGGGAGATACGCAGTATTTT
CDR3: CASSLGSGDTQYF

J: TRBJ1-4
D: NA
size: NA
V: TRBV14
DNA: TGTGCCAGCAGCCAAGAAGGAGGGGCAACTAATGAAAAACTGTTTTTT
CDR3: CASSQEGGATNEKLFF

J: TRBJ2-7
D: TRBD1
size: once
V: TRBV9
DNA: TGTGCCAGCAGCGGCGGGACAGGTCTTGACGAGCAGTACTTC
CDR3: CASSGGTGLDEQYF

J: TRBJ2-1
D: NA
size: NA
V: TRBV5-1
DNA: TGCGCCAGCAGCTGGGCGTCGGCCGGGACAATAAACAATGAGCAGTTCTTC
CDR3: CASSWASAGTINNEQFF

J: TRBJ2-7
D: TRBD2
size: few
V: TRBV27
DNA: TGTGCCAGCAGTGGCGGGGGGGTCTACGAGCAGTACTTC
CDR3: CASSGGGVYEQYF

J: TRBJ1-2
D: NA
size: few
V: TRBV25-1
DNA: TGTGCCACCCTTAGCCAGGGAGATGGCTACACCTTC
CDR3: CATLSQGDGYTF

J: TRBJ1-6
D: NA
size: few
V: TRBV27
DNA: TGTGCCAGCAGTCCCATCCGGGACATCCTCGGATATAATTCACCCCTCCACTTT
CDR3: CASSPIRDILGYNSPLHF

J: TRBJ2-7
D: NA
size: NA
V: TRBV12-5
DNA: TGTGCTAGTGCCCTACCCTTGAGGCTTTACGAGCAGTACTTC
CDR3: CASALPLRLYEQYF

J: TRBJ2-1
D: NA
size: NA
V: TRBV27
DNA: TGTGCCAGCAGTTTAAGTCCTTATGAGCAGTTCTTC
CDR3: CASSLSPYEQFF

J: TRBJ2-7
D: NA
size: NA
V: TRBV28
DNA: TGTGCCAGCAGCCCTGGACGGATATACGAGCAGTACTTC
CDR3: CASSPGRIYEQYF

J: TRBJ2-6
D: TRBD1
size: NA
V: TRBV30
DNA: TGTGCCTGGAACCCGGGACAGGGTTACTCTGGGGCCAACGTCCTGACTTTC
CDR3: CAWNPGQGYSGANVLTF

J: TRBJ2-7
D: NA
size: NA
V: TRBV30
DNA: TGTGCCTGGAGTCCTCCCGGGCCCGAGCAGTACTTC
CDR3: CAWSPPGPEQYF

J: TRBJ1-4
D: NA
size: few
V: TRBV29-1
DNA: TGCAGCGTGACGGACGGAAGTAATGAAAAACTGTTTTTT
CDR3: CSVTDGSNEKLFF

J: TRBJ2-7
D: TRBD2
size: medium-sized
V: TRBV30
DNA: TGTGCCTGGAGCCCATGGGGGGGAAACTACGAGCAGTACTTC
CDR3: CAWSPWGGNYEQYF

J: TRBJ2-7
D: NA
size: once
V: TRBV25-1
DNA: TGTGCCAGCAAGGGCGGATACGAGCAGTACTTC
CDR3: CASKGGYEQYF

J: TRBJ2-3
D: NA
size: few
V: TRBV28
DNA: TGTGCCAGCAGTTCTGGTGGGTTGGCAGATACGCAGTATTTT
CDR3: CASSSGGLADTQYF

J: TRBJ1-1
D: NA
size: NA
V: TRBV5-4
DNA: TGTGCCAGCAGCCCCGGAGGCGGGGAGGCTTTCTTT
CDR3: CASSPGGGEAFF

J: TRBJ1-1
D: NA
size: NA
V: TRBV29-1
DNA: TGCAGCGTTGATAGTGGGACTGAAGCTTTCTTT
CDR3: CSVDSGTEAFF

J: TRBJ2-7
D: TRBD2
size: few
V: TRBV29-1
DNA: TGCAGCGTTGAAGATCCCCGGGAGGAGCTCTACGAGCAGTACTTC
CDR3: CSVEDPREELYEQYF

J: TRBJ2-2
D: NA
size: NA
V: TRBV7-9
DNA: TGTGCCAGCAGCATACGCACCGGGGAGCTGTTTTTT
CDR3: CASSIRTGELFF

J: TRBJ2-1
D: NA
size: few
V: TRBV15
DNA: TGTGCCACCAGCAGAGATCCCCTCCGCGGGGCCAACAATGAGCAGTTCTTC
CDR3: CATSRDPLRGANNEQFF

J: TRBJ2-7
D: TRBD1
size: NA
V: TRBV7-8
DNA: TGTGCCAGCAGCTTACCGCAGGGGGCCGCCTACGAGCAGTACTTC
CDR3: CASSLPQGAAYEQYF

J: TRBJ1-1
D: NA
size: NA
V: TRBV30
DNA: TGTGCCTGGAGGTGGACGGCGAACACTGAAGCTTTCTTT
CDR3: CAWRWTANTEAFF

J: TRBJ1-5
D: NA
size: NA
V: TRBV27
DNA: TGTGCCAGCAGTGGGGGAGGTAGCAATCAGCCCCAGCATTTT
CDR3: CASSGGGSNQPQHF

J: TRBJ2-1
D: NA
size: NA
V: TRBV29-1
DNA: TGCAGCGTTGAACTTGAATGGTCGGGGGTGGACCTCAATGAGCAGTTCTTC
CDR3: CSVELEWSGVDLNEQFF

J: TRBJ2-7
D: NA
size: NA
V: TRBV18
DNA: TGTGCCAGCTCACCTCCCAGTCCAGAGGGCGAGCAGTACTTC
CDR3: CASSPPSPEGEQYF

J: TRBJ2-1
D: NA
size: NA
V: TRBV30
DNA: TGTGCCTGGACACTCAGCTCCTACAATGAGCAGTTCTTC
CDR3: CAWTLSSYNEQFF

J: TRBJ2-1
D: NA
size: NA
V: TRBV27
DNA: TGTGCCAGCAGTTTATATGGGATAGGCGAGCAGTTCTTC
CDR3: CASSLYGIGEQFF

J: TRBJ2-6
D: NA
size: NA
V: TRBV28
DNA: TGTGCCAGCCGAACTCCCTCTGGGGCCAACGTCCTGACTTTC
CDR3: CASRTPSGANVLTF

J: TRBJ1-2
D: NA
size: NA
V: TRBV30
DNA: TGTGCCGAAATGGGGAGTTATGGCTACACCTTC
CDR3: CAEMGSYGYTF

J: TRBJ2-1
D: TRBD2
size: NA
V: TRBV13
DNA: TGTGCCAGCAGCTCCCGACTAGCGGGGGGGCCGGTTGAGCAGTTCTTC
CDR3: CASSSRLAGGPVEQFF

J: TRBJ1-2
D: NA
size: once
V: TRBV19
DNA: TGTGCCAGTAGTGGCCAGAACAACTATGGCTACACCTTC
CDR3: CASSGQNNYGYTF